Reported below is one T cell receptor (beta chain). Its target is not known. On cycle 4 day 1 and cycle 7 day 1, as well as at baseline, blood was sampled. These data originate in a study of OX40 agonist ivuxolimab in advanced cancers. Overall study context: Patients were given ivuxolimab, an antibody that agonizes OX40 (CD134).

Only in-frame clones appear in the TCRdb table, and some are missing; sequencing was by immunoSEQ multiplex PCR. The table shows approximately 69,000 clones, with over 60% occurring only once. V shed 4 bases and J shed 6 bases, with 20 bases lying between them. CDR1 SGHDT and CDR2 YYEEEE come from the germline V gene. The CDR3 runs to 15 residues. Study results and caveats: By week 6 at 0.1 to 3.0 mg/kg, blood CD4+ and CD8+ T cells had expanded clonally.

The material sequenced was CD4+ or CD8+ T cells sorted from blood, taken in a trial of the OX40 agonist ivuxolimab. The clonotype comes from an adult with an advanced solid tumor such as melanoma, head and neck, liver or kidney cancer. The genes are TRBV5-6 and TRBJ2-7; D may match TRBD1 or TRBD2 (6 bases each). CDR3: CASSPKGGRSGEQYF. As DNA, the CDR3 is TGTGCCAGCAGCCCGAAGGGGGGCCGATCTGGCGAGCAGTACTTC.